This TCR beta chain was sequenced in a study of metastatic and nonmetastatic thyroid tumors. All patients were untreated before thyroid surgery. Authors' methods: Clinicopathological groups differed in CDR3, with these differences serving to build a distant-metastasis classifier for papillary thyroid cancer. TCRdb re-clonotyped the PCR reads through MiXCR. These V and J calls originate from TCRdb's pipeline instead of the authors' own analysis. This table holds about 38,000 clones, approximately 51% found once. The CDR3 loop spans 14 amino acids. CDR1 is LNHDA, CDR2 SQIVND, per germline (reference sequence). The V and J ends lost 8 bases and 0 bases respectively, with 13 bases between them. This clone appeared a few times.

V gene TRBV19 combines with J gene TRBJ1-1, with D possibly TRBD1 on 6 matching bases. This clonotype was obtained from a male donor with papillary thyroid cancer or a benign thyroid nodule (not recorded which). Some clones in this sample may be carry-over from other donors' samples. Sequencing input: tumor tissue. CDR3: CASLKGGLNTEAFF. The CDR3 nucleotides read TGTGCCAGTTTGAAGGGGGGTCTGAACACTGAAGCTTTCTTT.